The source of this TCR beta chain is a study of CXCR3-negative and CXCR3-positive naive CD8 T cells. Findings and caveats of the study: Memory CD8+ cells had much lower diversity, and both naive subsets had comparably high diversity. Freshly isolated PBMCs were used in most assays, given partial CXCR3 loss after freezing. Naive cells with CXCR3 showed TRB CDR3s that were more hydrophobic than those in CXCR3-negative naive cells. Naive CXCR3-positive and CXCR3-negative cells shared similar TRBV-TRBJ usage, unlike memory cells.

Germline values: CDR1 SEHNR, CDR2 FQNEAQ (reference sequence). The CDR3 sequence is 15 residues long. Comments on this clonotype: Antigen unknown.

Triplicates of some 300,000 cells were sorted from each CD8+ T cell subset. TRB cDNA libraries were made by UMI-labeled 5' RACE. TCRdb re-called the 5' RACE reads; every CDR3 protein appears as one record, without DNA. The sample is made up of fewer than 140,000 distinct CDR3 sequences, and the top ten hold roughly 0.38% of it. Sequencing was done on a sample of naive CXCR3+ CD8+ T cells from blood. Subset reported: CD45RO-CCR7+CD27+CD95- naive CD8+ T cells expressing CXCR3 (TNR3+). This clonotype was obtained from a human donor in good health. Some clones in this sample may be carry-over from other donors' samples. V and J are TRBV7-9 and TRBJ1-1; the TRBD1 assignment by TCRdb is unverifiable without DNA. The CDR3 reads CASSSYRFGGTEAFF.